Below are 20 T cell receptor beta chains sequenced from a single sample in a study of spatial heterogeneity in lung cancer. As for time point: sample taken at primary tumor resection. Researchers sequenced whole RNA taken from tumor, nontumor lung or frozen PBMC without sorting. TCRdb called the 5' RACE reads again in MiXCR, with one record for every CDR3 protein. The table has 60,000 to 65,000 distinct CDR3 sequences, around 8.4% seen once. The sequenced sample was PBMCs, obtained at surgery. These TCRs come from a female donor with early-stage non-small cell lung cancer.

This clonotype showed up many times. The gene calls are TRBV3-1 and TRBJ1-3; D is possibly TRBD1 (5 bases). CDR3 length: 20 residues. Germline CDR1 reads LGHDT; CDR2 reads YNNKEL (reference sequence). V lost 0 bases, J lost 0 bases, and 21 bases lay in between. CDR3 protein: CASSQERIRSGGSSGNTIYF. The CDR3 coding sequence is TGTGCCAGCAGCCAAGAGAGAATACGTTCGGGGGGATCCTCTGGAAACACCATATATTTT.

This clonotype came up a few times. The rearrangement uses TRBV20-1 and TRBJ2-2; D unclear. This CDR3 has 11 amino acids. V dropped 5 bases and J dropped 4 bases, with 5 bases sitting between them. Germline CDR1 is DFQATT and CDR2 is SNEGSKA (reference sequence). This chain's CDR3 is CSARRTGELFF. Here the CDR3 DNA reads TGCAGTGCTCGCCGCACCGGGGAGCTGTTTTTT.

This clonotype has a count of ten or more. Written as DNA, the CDR3 is TGTGCCAGCAGCTTTTCCCCGGGCAATGAAGCTTTCTTT. Translation gives CASSFSPGNEAFF. The chain is built from TRBV3-1 and TRBJ1-1; D unresolved. The CDR3 totals 13 residues. Germline CDR1 and CDR2: LGHDT and YNNKEL (reference sequence). The V end was cut by 5 bases, the J end by 7 bases, with 14 bases between.

This clonotype was counted at least ten times. The chain links TRBV2 to TRBJ2-6, with unresolved D. The CDR3 runs 15 residues. Trimming shortened V by 10 bases and J by 0 bases, and 13 bases separated the two germline ends. Per germline, CDR1 SNHLY and CDR2 FYNNEI. DNA for the CDR3: TGTGCCACTCAGGATTTACTCTCTGGGGCCAACGTCCTGACTTTC. As protein: CATQDLLSGANVLTF.

There are a few counts of this clonotype. The V and J genes are TRBV5-4 and TRBJ1-4, with D possibly matching TRBD1 (6 bases). The CDR3 contains 15 residues. Germline V gives CDR1 SGHNT, CDR2 YYREEE (reference sequence). Trimming stripped 5 bases from V and 0 bases from J, with 11 bases between. The CDR3 spells CASSSDRSTNEKLFF. The DNA for the CDR3 is TGTGCCAGCAGTTCGGACAGATCAACTAATGAAAAACTGTTTTTT.

This clonotype was seen many times. The chain has TRBV12-3 or TRBV12-4 and TRBJ1-2; a possible D gene is TRBD1 (5 bases). Between the trimmed V and J ends, which lost 3 bases and 2 bases, there was a span of 7 bases. The CDR3 contains 13 residues. The CDR3: CASSLDTNYGYTF. CDR3 bases: TGTGCCAGCAGTTTGGACACCAACTATGGCTACACCTTC.

The V gene is TRBV24-1, the J gene TRBJ2-3; 8 bases align to TRBD2. Per germline, CDR1 KGHDR and CDR2 SFDVKD. CDR3 length equals 14 residues. The trim removed 6 bases at V and 2 bases at J, leaving 3 bases unmatched. CDR3: CATSPSGPTDTQYF. CDR3 coding DNA: TGTGCCACCAGTCCTAGCGGGCCCACAGATACGCAGTATTTT.

This clonotype showed up many times. The chain employs TRBV5-1 and TRBJ2-2, with D unclear. CDR1 and CDR2 from the germline V gene are SGHRS and YFSETQ. V was pared by 5 bases and J by 6 bases, with 17 bases between. The CDR3 extends over 15 amino acids. The CDR3 nucleotides are TGCGCCAGCAGAAGGGCCAGCAGCTCCGCCGGGGAGCTGTTTTTT. This gives the protein CASRRASSSAGELFF.

The chain couples TRBV7-9 to TRBJ1-3; 9 bases fit TRBD1. Germline CDR1 SEHNR, CDR2 FQNEAQ (reference sequence). After removal of 8 bases from V and 0 bases from J, the junction contained 5 bases not matched to a gene. CDR3 length: 15 residues. CDR3 sequence reads: CASSYRGLSGNTIYF. CDR3 nucleotides: TGTGCCAGCTCTTACAGGGGGCTCTCTGGAAACACCATATATTTT.

The chain links TRBV18 to TRBJ2-3, with TRBD1 as a possible D gene (5 bases). The CDR3 is made up of 13 amino acids. In germline, CDR1 is KGHSH, CDR2 LQKENI. Trimming removed 5 bases from V and 2 bases from J, with 8 bases in between. The CDR3 coding sequence is TGTGCCAGCTCAGCAGGGCTCACAGATACGCAGTATTTT. Translated: CASSAGLTDTQYF.

The rearrangement uses TRBV6-5 and TRBJ2-5; 7 bases are a match to TRBD1. V trimming: 2 bases; J trimming: 14 bases; junction bases outside the gene matches: 11. Per germline, CDR1 MNHEY and CDR2 SVGAGI. CDR3 length: 13 amino acids. Here the CDR3 reads CASSYRASGTEYF. CDR3 in DNA: TGTGCCAGCAGTTACCGGGCTAGTGGGACAGAATACTTC.

This clonotype was seen ten or more times. CDR3 sequence: CASSSVGRLYGYTF. CDR3 bases: TGTGCCAGCAGTTCCGTGGGGCGATTGTATGGCTACACCTTC. The chain links TRBV6-2 or TRBV6-3 to TRBJ1-2, with TRBD1 as a possible D gene (5 bases). The CDR3 has 14 residues. CDR1 is MNHEY and CDR2 is SVGEGT in the germline V gene. Trimming cost V 4 bases and J 5 bases, with 14 bases left between them.

This clonotype appeared a few times. This rearrangement joins TRBV6-4 to TRBJ2-5, with TRBD2 as a possible D gene (6 bases). The germline CDR1 and CDR2 sequences are MRHNA and SNTAGT. This CDR3 comprises 13 residues. Deletions cut 6 bases from V and 4 bases from J, with 12 bases between. Here the CDR3 reads CASSPGGSETQYF. CDR3 DNA sequence: TGTGCCAGCAGCCCCGGGGGTTCAGAGACCCAGTACTTC.

This clonotype was found many times. In DNA, the CDR3 is TGTGCCAGCAGCCGCGATTCACCCCTCCACTTT. Residues: CASSRDSPLHF. The J gene is TRBJ1-6, the V gene TRBV6-6, with no clear D. CDR1 is MNHNY and CDR2 is SVGAGI in the germline V gene (reference sequence). This CDR3 contains 11 residues. V was trimmed by 6 bases and J by 8 bases, leaving 5 bases between them.

This clonotype was counted many times. The rearrangement joins TRBV20-1 to TRBJ1-5; D might be TRBD1 (6 bases). Trimming shortened V by 6 bases and J by 0 bases, and 12 bases separated the two germline ends. The CDR3 sequence is 14 residues long. Germline CDR1 is DFQATT and CDR2 is SNEGSKA (reference sequence). The CDR3 loop is CSAHTGYSNQPQHF. The CDR3 DNA reads TGCAGTGCCCACACAGGGTATAGCAATCAGCCCCAGCATTTT.

This clonotype showed up many times. J is TRBJ1-5 and V is TRBV3-1; D uncertain. V lost 3 bases and J lost 3, with 9 bases in between. The V gene's germline CDR1 is LGHDT and CDR2 YNNKEL (reference sequence). The CDR3 is 14 amino acids. The CDR3 bases are TGTGCCAGCAGCCATGAAGGAGACAATCAGCCCCAGCATTTT. As protein: CASSHEGDNQPQHF.

The chain recombines TRBV3-1 with TRBJ2-7; TRBD2 aligns across 9 bases. V shed 2 bases and J 6 bases; nucleotides not matched to a gene: 11. The CDR3 spans 16 residues. Germline CDR1 and CDR2: LGHDT and YNNKEL (reference sequence). CDR3 loop: CASSQYGPGLASEQYF. CDR3 sequence (DNA): TGTGCCAGCAGCCAATACGGCCCGGGACTAGCCTCCGAGCAGTACTTC.

The chain employs TRBV24-1 and TRBJ2-1, with TRBD2 identical over 7 bases. CDR1 is KGHDR and CDR2 is SFDVKD in the germline V gene. The CDR3 runs to 16 residues. Losses at the gene ends were 6 bases for V and 5 bases for J; bases not matched to a gene: 12. CDR3 region: CATSRGPGLEDNEQFF. The CDR3 region has the DNA TGTGCCACCAGTAGGGGCCCTGGACTAGAGGACAATGAGCAGTTCTTC.

The J gene is TRBJ2-4, the V gene TRBV28, with 9 positions matching TRBD1. Germline CDR1 and CDR2: MDHEN and SYDVKM. The V and J ends lost 4 bases and 8 bases, in that order; junction bases with no gene match: 9. There are 15 residues in the CDR3. Here the CDR3 DNA reads TGTGCCAGCAGTTCATCCGGGACAGGGATGGACATTCAGTACTTC. Translating it yields CASSSSGTGMDIQYF.

The J gene is TRBJ2-4, the V gene TRBV7-2; 10 bases line up with TRBD1. Trimming cost V 3 bases and J 9 bases; bases outside gene matches: 5. The CDR3 consists of 14 residues. The germline V gene encodes CDR1 SGHTA and CDR2 FQGNSA. The CDR3 DNA reads TGTGCCAGCAGCTTCACGACAGGGGGCGGCATTCAGTACTTC. Translated, it gives CASSFTTGGGIQYF.